This TCR beta chain was documented in a study of blood T cell repertoires in COVID-19. Study-level background: Material from acute and convalescent COVID-19 was sourced from the United States, Italy and Spain. T cells, B-cell-depleted T cells, or PBMCs supplied cDNA or gDNA.

The method was immunoSEQ multiplex PCR; TCRdb's version includes in-frame clones alone and lacks a portion of them. The sample holds 300,000 or so clones; over 85% are singletons and the top ten take 2% to 3%. CDR1 is SNHLY and CDR2 is FYNNEI in the germline V gene. The CDR3 is 14 amino acids. V was clipped by 5 bases and J by 1 base, with 9 bases between them. Clinical histories supplied by participants themselves formed the basis of cohort assignment. This receptor was taken from a man between 60 and 70 years old who had recovered from COVID-19. The sample taken for sequencing was PBMCs or T cells enriched from blood (not recorded which). The chain couples TRBV2 to TRBJ1-5, with a possible D match to TRBD1 (5 bases). The CDR3 DNA is TGTGCCAGCAGTAGACAGATCAGCAATCAGCCCCAGCATTTT. The encoded protein is CASSRQISNQPQHF.